These T cell receptor beta chains were read from a single sample in a study of CD8 T cells in Susac syndrome. TCRdb processed the immunoSEQ multiplex PCR reads anew with MiXCR; each CDR3 protein has one entry. Of 100,000 or so distinct CDR3 sequences in the sample, around 90% were seen once. Sequenced input: CD4+ T cells from PBMCs. These TCRs come from a human donor in good health. CDR3s include the opening cysteine and the closing phenylalanine or tryptophan. The D gene is left open where the match is weak. Clone size is stated in some rows and not others, as once, few, many or a class when expanded.

j_gene,v_gene,d_gene,abundance,CDR3aa,CDR3nt
TRBJ2-5,TRBV27,-,-,CASSPRTDPAGTQYF,TGTGCCAGCAGTCCTCGGACAGATCCGGCGGGGACCCAGTACTTC
TRBJ1-5,TRBV6-5,TRBD1,-,CASRQGQGNQPQHF,TGTGCCAGCAGGCAGGGACAGGGTAATCAGCCCCAGCATTTT
TRBJ2-1,TRBV27,-,once,CASKLLDFNNEQFF,TGTGCCAGCAAGCTTCTCGACTTTAACAATGAGCAGTTCTTC
TRBJ2-7,TRBV19,TRBD1,-,CASSPNQGTGAYEQYF,TGTGCCAGTAGTCCAAATCAAGGGACAGGGGCCTACGAGCAGTACTTC
TRBJ2-1,TRBV4-3,TRBD1,-,CASRGTGVVSGEQFF,TGCGCCAGCAGGGGAACAGGGGTGGTCTCCGGTGAGCAGTTCTTC
TRBJ2-7,TRBV19,-,-,CASSSRAAGGPYEQYF,TGTGCCAGTAGTTCTCGAGCGGCAGGTGGCCCCTACGAGCAGTACTTC
TRBJ2-5,TRBV7-2,-,-,CASSLNSLETQYF,TGTGCCAGCAGCTTGAACTCTCTAGAGACCCAGTACTTC
TRBJ1-2,TRBV19,TRBD1,-,CASSIPQMGQIYGYTF,TGTGCCAGTAGTATCCCCCAGATGGGACAGATATATGGCTACACCTTC
TRBJ2-3,TRBV5-1,-,-,CASSLVAAEDTDTQYF,TGCGCCAGCAGCTTGGTGGCCGCGGAAGACACAGATACGCAGTATTTT
TRBJ1-5,TRBV7-6,-,-,CASSPGRVDQPQHF,TGTGCCAGCAGCCCTGGGAGGGTTGATCAGCCCCAGCATTTT
TRBJ1-2,TRBV29-1,TRBD1,-,CSAGTGSYGYTF,TGCAGCGCCGGGACAGGGAGCTATGGCTACACCTTC
TRBJ1-1,TRBV6-2/TRBV6-3,-,-,CASSYRQGKWRNTEAFF,TGTGCCAGCAGTTATAGGCAGGGTAAATGGAGGAACACTGAAGCTTTCTTT
TRBJ2-1,TRBV6-2/TRBV6-3,-,-,CASGPRAGLSYNEQFF,TGTGCCAGCGGACCCAGGGCAGGGCTCTCCTACAATGAGCAGTTCTTC
TRBJ2-1,TRBV19,TRBD2,-,CATRGGLAGVSYNEQFF,TGTGCCACTCGAGGAGGCCTAGCGGGGGTCTCCTACAATGAGCAGTTCTTC
TRBJ1-1,TRBV5-1,-,-,CASSLEGGSAFF,TGCGCCAGCAGCTTGGAGGGGGGGTCTGCTTTCTTT
TRBJ2-1,TRBV20-1,-,-,CSARGDNEQFF,TGCAGTGCTAGGGGGGACAATGAGCAGTTCTTC
TRBJ2-2,TRBV20-1,-,-,CSARSPNTGELFF,TGCAGTGCTAGATCGCCCAACACCGGGGAGCTGTTTTTT
TRBJ2-5,TRBV6-5,-,-,CASSYRFAPQEAQYF,TGTGCCAGCAGTTACCGATTTGCGCCACAAGAGGCCCAGTACTTC
TRBJ2-1,TRBV12-3/TRBV12-4,TRBD2,-,CASSLLLRGAYNEQFF,TGTGCCAGCAGTTTGCTTCTCCGGGGGGCCTACAATGAGCAGTTCTTC
TRBJ2-5,TRBV7-2,-,-,CASSLRGGETQYF,TGTGCCAGCAGCTTAAGGGGGGGAGAGACCCAGTACTTC
TRBJ1-2,TRBV11-1,-,-,CASSLDRASLYGYTF,TGTGCCAGCAGCTTAGACAGGGCGAGCCTCTATGGCTACACCTTC
TRBJ1-5,TRBV2,-,-,CASRGWNQPQHF,TGTGCCAGCAGAGGGTGGAATCAGCCCCAGCATTTT
TRBJ2-7,TRBV6-5,TRBD1,-,CASSYAYRDRTPYEQYF,TGTGCCAGCAGTTACGCGTACCGGGACAGGACCCCCTACGAGCAGTACTTC
TRBJ2-2,TRBV12-3/TRBV12-4,-,-,CASRLFTGELFF,TGTGCCAGCAGGTTATTCACCGGGGAGCTGTTTTTT
TRBJ2-7,TRBV12-3/TRBV12-4,TRBD2,-,CASRPGTSSYEQYF,TGTGCCAGCAGACCCGGGACTAGCAGCTACGAGCAGTACTTC
TRBJ1-1,TRBV28,-,-,CASSFGTLNTEAFF,TGTGCCAGCAGCTTTGGGACACTGAACACTGAAGCTTTCTTT
TRBJ2-5,TRBV11-2,-,-,CASSLSFQETQYF,TGTGCCAGCAGCTTAAGCTTCCAAGAGACCCAGTACTTC
TRBJ1-5,TRBV12-3/TRBV12-4,-,-,CASSLAGVNNQPQHF,TGTGCCAGCAGTTTGGCAGGGGTCAACAATCAGCCCCAGCATTTT
TRBJ1-3,TRBV12-3/TRBV12-4,-,-,CVTSEGLPGNTIYF,TGTGTGACTAGCGAAGGGCTGCCCGGAAACACCATATATTTT